Listed below are T cell receptor beta chains from one sample, sequenced in a study of OX40 agonist ivuxolimab in advanced cancers. Clones were sequenced by immunoSEQ multiplex PCR, and TCRdb holds only the in-frame ones, with some missing. The table has around 40,000 clones, approximately 83% seen once. The source was CD4+ or CD8+ T cells sorted from blood, collected in a trial of the OX40 agonist ivuxolimab. The source of these receptors is an adult with an advanced solid tumor such as melanoma, head and neck, liver or kidney cancer. Both conserved end residues are part of each CDR3. The D gene is left open where the match is weak. Size is stated for part of the rows, as once, few or many counts, or as a class when the clone is expanded.

D: TRBD1; V: TRBV15; J: TRBJ2-7; size: few; DNA: TGTGCCACCAGTCCAGCCGGGACAGGATCCTACGAGCAGTACTTC; CDR3: CATSPAGTGSYEQYF
D: -; V: TRBV29-1; J: TRBJ2-2; size: -; DNA: TGCAGCGTTGAAAGGAGGAGCGGGGAGCTGTTTTTT; CDR3: CSVERRSGELFF
D: TRBD2; V: TRBV4-3; J: TRBJ2-1; size: -; DNA: TGCGCCAGCAGCCAAGAATCCGATAGCGGGGGGATCAATGAGCAGTTCTTC; CDR3: CASSQESDSGGINEQFF
D: -; V: TRBV28; J: TRBJ1-5; size: -; DNA: TGTGCCAGCAGTTTACGGTCTGAAGGTGGTTTGGCAGGGGATCAGCCCCAGCATTTT; CDR3: CASSLRSEGGLAGDQPQHF
D: TRBD1; V: TRBV6-1; J: TRBJ1-1; size: few; DNA: TGTGCCAGCAGTACTACAGGGGGAACTGAAGCTTTCTTT; CDR3: CASSTTGGTEAFF
D: TRBD1; V: TRBV6-1; J: TRBJ2-2; size: few; DNA: TGTGCCAGCAGTTTTACAGGGGGCACCGGGGAGCTGTTTTTT; CDR3: CASSFTGGTGELFF
D: -; V: TRBV11-2; J: TRBJ2-3; size: -; DNA: TGTGCCAGCAGCCCAGGGGTTACTAGCACAGATACGCAGTATTTT; CDR3: CASSPGVTSTDTQYF
D: TRBD1; V: TRBV5-4; J: TRBJ1-6; size: -; DNA: TGTGCCAGCAGCTGGGGGGACAGTAATGATTCACCCCTCCACTTT; CDR3: CASSWGDSNDSPLHF
D: TRBD2; V: TRBV30; J: TRBJ2-3; size: -; DNA: TGTGCCTGGAGTCCTAGCGGGAGTGCAGATACGCAGTATTTT; CDR3: CAWSPSGSADTQYF
D: TRBD2; V: TRBV6-1; J: TRBJ2-1; size: -; DNA: TGTGCCAGCAGTGAAGTTCCTAGCGGGTTATACAATGAGCAGTTCTTC; CDR3: CASSEVPSGLYNEQFF
D: TRBD2; V: TRBV27; J: TRBJ2-1; size: -; DNA: TGTGCCAGCAGTACCTGGACTAGCGGGGGGAAATCCTACAATGAGCAGTTCTTC; CDR3: CASSTWTSGGKSYNEQFF
D: -; V: TRBV12-2; J: TRBJ2-1; size: -; DNA: TGTGCAAGTCGCTTAGCGCGTGGTAGCGGGAGGCGCTCCTACAATGAGCAGTTCTTC; CDR3: CASRLARGSGRRSYNEQFF
D: TRBD2; V: TRBV5-1; J: TRBJ2-1; size: -; DNA: TGCGCCAGCAGCTTAAGACTAGCGGGAGTGTCCTACAATGAGCAGTTCTTC; CDR3: CASSLRLAGVSYNEQFF
D: -; V: TRBV16; J: TRBJ2-7; size: once; DNA: TGTGCCAGCAGCCATGCGCCAGAAGGCGAGCAGTACTTC; CDR3: CASSHAPEGEQYF
D: -; V: TRBV5-5; J: TRBJ2-3; size: once; DNA: TGTGCCAGCTCCCCCGACCATACGCAGTATTTT; CDR3: CASSPDHTQYF
D: TRBD2; V: TRBV6-4; J: TRBJ2-2; size: -; DNA: TGTGCCAGCAGACCGTCGACTAGCGGGGGCCCTCACACCGGGGAGCTGTTTTTT; CDR3: CASRPSTSGGPHTGELFF
D: -; V: TRBV28; J: TRBJ1-2; size: -; DNA: TGTGCCAGCAGTTTAGGTGGGAACTATGGCTACACCTTC; CDR3: CASSLGGNYGYTF
D: -; V: TRBV10-1; J: TRBJ1-1; size: once; DNA: TGCGCCAGCAGTGAGTCGACACCACCGAACACTGAAGCTTTCTTT; CDR3: CASSESTPPNTEAFF
D: TRBD2; V: TRBV7-9; J: TRBJ2-2; size: once; DNA: TGTGCCAGCAGCGACGACCAGACTAGCGGGGGGGCGGTCACCGGGGAGCTGTTTTTT; CDR3: CASSDDQTSGGAVTGELFF
D: TRBD1; V: TRBV11-2; J: TRBJ1-2; size: -; DNA: TGTGCCAGCAGCTTAGACTACAGGGGGGATCGAGGCTACACCTTC; CDR3: CASSLDYRGDRGYTF
D: -; V: TRBV7-6; J: TRBJ2-1; size: -; DNA: TGTGCCAGCAGCTTAATCGGTTTAGAGCAGTTCTTC; CDR3: CASSLIGLEQFF
D: -; V: TRBV9; J: TRBJ1-1; size: -; DNA: TGTGCCAGCAGTTATGGAGGCCTGGCGAATAGTGAAGCTTTCTTT; CDR3: CASSYGGLANSEAFF
D: -; V: TRBV7-9; J: TRBJ2-7; size: few; DNA: TGTGCCAGCAGCTTAGAACTCTACGAGCAGTACTTC; CDR3: CASSLELYEQYF
D: -; V: TRBV6-1; J: TRBJ1-2; size: -; DNA: TGTGCCAGCGAGGGAGTCTATGGCTACACCTTC; CDR3: CASEGVYGYTF
D: -; V: TRBV27; J: TRBJ2-2; size: -; DNA: TGTGCCAGCAGTTTAGTCGCGAACACCGGGGAGCTGTTTTTT; CDR3: CASSLVANTGELFF
D: TRBD1; V: TRBV5-6; J: TRBJ2-1; size: -; DNA: TGTGCCAGCAGCGGGGGACAGGGGGCTGTGGATGAGCAGTTCTTC; CDR3: CASSGGQGAVDEQFF
D: -; V: TRBV4-2; J: TRBJ2-1; size: -; DNA: TGTGCCAGCAGCCAAGATACAGGATCCTACAATGAGCAGTTCTTC; CDR3: CASSQDTGSYNEQFF
D: -; V: TRBV2; J: TRBJ2-1; size: once; DNA: TGTGCCAGCAGTGAAGACAGTTACCCATACAATGAGCAGTTCTTC; CDR3: CASSEDSYPYNEQFF
D: -; V: TRBV18; J: TRBJ2-5; size: -; DNA: TGTGCCAGCTCATTTGGGGATCATTCGTGGCCGCAAGAGACCCAGTACTTC; CDR3: CASSFGDHSWPQETQYF
D: -; V: TRBV4-1; J: TRBJ2-2; size: few; DNA: TGCGCCAGCAGCCAAGACTCCTCCACCGGGGAGCTGTTTTTT; CDR3: CASSQDSSTGELFF
D: -; V: TRBV4-3; J: TRBJ1-1; size: -; DNA: TGCGCCAGCAGCCGGATAAGGGGGACTGAAGCTTTCTTT; CDR3: CASSRIRGTEAFF
D: TRBD1; V: TRBV19; J: TRBJ2-7; size: -; DNA: TGTGCCAGTAGTGCGGGGACAGGACTCTCCTACGAGCAGTACTTC; CDR3: CASSAGTGLSYEQYF
D: TRBD1; V: TRBV2; J: TRBJ1-5; size: -; DNA: TGTGCCAGCAGTCCAGGGGGCGGAATCGAAGATTATTTT; CDR3: CASSPGGGIEDYF
D: -; V: TRBV10-3; J: TRBJ2-3; size: -; DNA: TGTGCCATCAGTGACGTAGGGTGGGATACGCAGTATTTT; CDR3: CAISDVGWDTQYF
D: TRBD1; V: TRBV5-1; J: TRBJ2-7; size: -; DNA: TGCGCCAGCGGCTGGGACAGCCCCTACGAGCAGTACTTC; CDR3: CASGWDSPYEQYF
D: -; V: TRBV18; J: TRBJ2-1; size: -; DNA: TGTGCCAGCTCACCAGGAGGAGGGTCCGTCCCCCACAATGAGCAGTTCTTC; CDR3: CASSPGGGSVPHNEQFF
D: -; V: TRBV7-4; J: TRBJ2-3; size: -; DNA: TGTGCCAGCAGCTCCGGTATATTCACAGATACGCAGTATTTT; CDR3: CASSSGIFTDTQYF
D: -; V: TRBV2; J: TRBJ2-2; size: -; DNA: TGTGCCAGCAGTGGTGGGACAACTAACACCGGGGAGCTGTTTTTT; CDR3: CASSGGTTNTGELFF
D: -; V: TRBV7-3; J: TRBJ2-3; size: -; DNA: TGTGCCAGCAGCTTGGGCGCGGGGATTAGCACAGATACGCAGTATTTT; CDR3: CASSLGAGISTDTQYF
D: -; V: TRBV7-9; J: TRBJ1-1; size: -; DNA: TGTGCCAGCAGCTCCACCCATTTGCGTAGTGAAGCTTTCTTT; CDR3: CASSSTHLRSEAFF